This TCR beta chain derives from a study of blood T cell repertoires in COVID-19. Original processing methods: Counts of nucleated cells, estimated from reference gene primer amplification, were obtained. Generated by immunoSEQ multiplex PCR, the TCRdb table keeps only in-frame clones and is missing some. The DNA was the basis for D and trimming; V, J and clone size are from that table. The sample carries 90,000 to 150,000 clones, around three quarters recorded once. The CDR3 is 19 amino acids. Trimming removed 2 bases from V and 2 bases from J; junction bases left unmatched: 15. Germline values: CDR1 KGHSH, CDR2 LQKENI.

This chain links TRBV18 with TRBJ2-1; 7 bases agree with TRBD2. The origin of this receptor is a woman at least 80 years old with acute or convalescent COVID-19. Sequenced: peripheral blood. The CDR3 is CASSPDTPSPGRTYNEQFF. The CDR3 coding sequence is TGTGCCAGCTCACCAGACACTCCCTCGCCCGGGAGGACCTACAATGAGCAGTTCTTC.